This entry describes one T cell receptor beta chain. Assay: immunoSEQ multiplex PCR; the TCRdb copy retains only in-frame clones and omits some. The sample lists about 160,000 clones, 80% to 90% occurring once. This sample is drawn from a study of blood T cell repertoires in COVID-19. The wider study: Acute-phase and convalescent COVID-19 samples originated in the United States, Italy and Spain. Nucleic acid was either cDNA or gDNA, and it came from T cells, B-cell-depleted T cells, or PBMCs.

V gave up 1 base and J gave up 8 bases, with 13 bases separating them. The CDR3 loop spans 14 amino acids. Per germline, CDR1 SGHTA and CDR2 FQGNSA. The clonotype was recovered from a woman aged 55-69 years with COVID-19, enrolled during active disease. Sequencing was done on a sample of peripheral blood. The chain links TRBV7-2 to TRBJ2-3; tentatively, D is TRBD1 (7 bases). The CDR3 is CASSLEQGGGTQYF. The CDR3 coding sequence is TGTGCCAGCAGCTTAGAGCAGGGGGGAGGTACGCAGTATTTT.